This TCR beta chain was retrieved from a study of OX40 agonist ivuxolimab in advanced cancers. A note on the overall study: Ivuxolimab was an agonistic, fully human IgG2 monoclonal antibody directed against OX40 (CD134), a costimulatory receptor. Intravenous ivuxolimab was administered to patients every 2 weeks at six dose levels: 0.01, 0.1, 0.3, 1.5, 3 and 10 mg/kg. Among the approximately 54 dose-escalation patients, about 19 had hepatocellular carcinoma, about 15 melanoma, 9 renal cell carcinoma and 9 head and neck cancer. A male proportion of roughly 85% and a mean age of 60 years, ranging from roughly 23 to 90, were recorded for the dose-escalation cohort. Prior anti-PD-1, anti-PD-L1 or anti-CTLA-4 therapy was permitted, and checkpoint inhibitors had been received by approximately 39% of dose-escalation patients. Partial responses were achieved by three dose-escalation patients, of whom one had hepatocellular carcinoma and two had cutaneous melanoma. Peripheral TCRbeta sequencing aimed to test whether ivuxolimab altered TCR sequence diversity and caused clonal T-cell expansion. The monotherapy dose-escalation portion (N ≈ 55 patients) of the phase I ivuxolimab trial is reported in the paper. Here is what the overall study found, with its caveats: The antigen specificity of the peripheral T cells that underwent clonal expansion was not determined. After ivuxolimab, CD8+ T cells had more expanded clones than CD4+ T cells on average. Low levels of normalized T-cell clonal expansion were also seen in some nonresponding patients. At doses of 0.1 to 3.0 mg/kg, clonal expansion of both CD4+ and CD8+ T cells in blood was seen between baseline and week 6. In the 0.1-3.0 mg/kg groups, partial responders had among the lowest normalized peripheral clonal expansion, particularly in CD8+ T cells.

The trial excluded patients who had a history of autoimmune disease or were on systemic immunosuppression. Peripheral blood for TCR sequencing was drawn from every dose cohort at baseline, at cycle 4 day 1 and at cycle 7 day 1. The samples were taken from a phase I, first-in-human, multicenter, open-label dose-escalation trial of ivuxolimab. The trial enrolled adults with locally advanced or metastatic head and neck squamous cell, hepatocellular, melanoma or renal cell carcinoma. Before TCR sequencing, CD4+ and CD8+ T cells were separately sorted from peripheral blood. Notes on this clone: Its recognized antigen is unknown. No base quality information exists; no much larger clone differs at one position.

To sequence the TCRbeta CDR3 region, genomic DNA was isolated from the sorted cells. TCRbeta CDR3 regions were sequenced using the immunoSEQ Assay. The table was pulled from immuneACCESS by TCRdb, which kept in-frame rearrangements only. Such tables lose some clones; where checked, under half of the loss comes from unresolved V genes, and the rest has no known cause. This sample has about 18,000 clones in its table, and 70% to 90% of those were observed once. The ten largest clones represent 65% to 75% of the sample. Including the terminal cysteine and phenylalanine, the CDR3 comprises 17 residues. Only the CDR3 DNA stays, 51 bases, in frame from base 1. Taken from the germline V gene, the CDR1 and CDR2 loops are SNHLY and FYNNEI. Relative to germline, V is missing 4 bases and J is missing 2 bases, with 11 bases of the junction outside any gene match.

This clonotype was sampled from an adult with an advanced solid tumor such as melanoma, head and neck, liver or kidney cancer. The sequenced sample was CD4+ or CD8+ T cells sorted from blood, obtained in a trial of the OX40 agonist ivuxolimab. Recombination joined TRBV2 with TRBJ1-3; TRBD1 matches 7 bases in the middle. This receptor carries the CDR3 CASSGDRQTGAGNTIYF. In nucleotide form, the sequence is TGTGCCAGCAGTGGGGACCGACAAACAGGGGCTGGAAACACCATATATTTT.